This T cell receptor beta chain was sequenced during a study of shared clonotypes between healthy human individuals. Comment on this clone: The same CDR3 can be traced to other DNA sequences in this sample.

Only in-frame clones appear in the TCRdb table, and some are missing; sequencing was by immunoSEQ multiplex PCR. This sample yields about 2.4 million clones, of which approximately 93% are seen a single time; about 0.39% belongs to the top ten. Germline V CDR1 and CDR2: MDHEN, SYDVKM. The CDR3 loop spans 12 amino acids. Trimming left V 6 bases short and J 4 bases short, with 9 bases between. J is TRBJ1-2 and V is TRBV28; TRBD1 is a possible D gene (5 bases). The TCR originated in a man aged 18 to 35 in good health. Some clones in this sample may be carry-over from other donors' samples. Material: naive CD4+ T cells from PBMCs. Sample subset: CD45RA+ positively selected. The CDR3 region has the DNA TGTGCCAGCAGCCTTGGGGGCTATGGCTACACCTTC. Encoded protein: CASSLGGYGYTF.